This TCR beta chain originates from a study of blood T cell repertoires in COVID-19. Some clones are missing from TCRdb's copy, which holds only in-frame ones; the method was immunoSEQ multiplex PCR. Here the sample spans tens of thousands of clones, roughly 87% being singletons. The TCR was taken from a man in his sixties with active COVID-19. The specimen was peripheral blood.

CDR3 bases: TGTGCCAGTAGTAGGATGGGGGGAGGGGAGCAGTACTTC. It encodes CASSRMGGGEQYF. This chain links TRBV19 with TRBJ2-7, with 7 bases identical to TRBD2. The trim removed 4 bases at V and 7 bases at J, leaving 7 bases unmatched. The CDR3 covers 13 residues. CDR1 and CDR2 from the germline V gene are LNHDA and SQIVND (reference sequence). The whole variable domain, filled in from reference TRBV19 and TRBJ2-7, reads DGGITQSPKYLFRKEGQNVTLSCEQNLNHDAMYWYRQDPGQGLRLIYYSQIVNDFQKGDIAEGYSVSREKKESFPLTVTSAQKNPTAFYLCASSRMGGGEQYFGPGTRLTVT.